These 11 T cell receptor beta chains were sequenced from one sample in a study of shared clonotypes between healthy human individuals (dated by TCRdb to the early 2020s). Library creation used the immunoSEQ multiplex PCR assay. The table comes from immuneACCESS by way of TCRdb, which keeps in-frame sequences with V and J called. Part of the clones is missing from these tables; in studies checked, under half for an unresolved V gene and the rest for unknown reasons. Present in this sample are 2 million to 2.5 million clones, just under 95% of which were seen just once. The ten biggest clones cover around 1.1% of the sample. CD8 naive samples were obtained by positive selection for CCR7 among CD45RO-negative cells, yielding a CD45RA+CCR7+ population from which TemRA cells were excluded. The sample comprised naive CD8+ T cells sorted from blood. The sample's cell subset or site, from its label and the paper: CD45RA+CCR7+. Receptors were obtained from a man between 18 and 35 years old in good health.

The CDR3 region is CASSFLGDEQYF. CDR3 sequence (DNA): TGTGCCAGCAGCTTTTTGGGCGACGAGCAGTACTTC. This sequence joins TRBV11-2 and TRBJ2-7; D gene unclear. In germline, CDR1 is SGHAT, CDR2 FQNNGV. V lost 3 bases and J 5 bases, leaving 8 bases between the germline ends. There are 12 residues in the CDR3.

The CDR3 nucleotides are TGCGCCAGCAGCCAAGTCCCCGGCAGCTCCTATGGCTACACCTTC. Encoded protein: CASSQVPGSSYGYTF. The J gene is TRBJ1-2, the V gene TRBV4-3; D not certain. Germline V lookup: CDR1 LGHNA, CDR2 YSLEER. Trimming cost V 1 base and J 4 bases, with 13 bases left between them. This CDR3 has 15 residues.

With respect to this clone: Other DNA sequences in the sample encode the same CDR3. The chain uses TRBV19 and TRBJ2-1; D gene ambiguous. The germline CDR1 and CDR2 sequences are LNHDA and SQIVND (reference sequence). V gave up 0 bases and J gave up 4 bases, with 4 bases separating them. This CDR3 spans 13 amino acids. CDR3 coding DNA: TGTGCCAGTAGTATAGACACATACAATGAGCAGTTCTTC. It encodes CASSIDTYNEQFF. Looking up the rest from reference TRBV19 and TRBJ2-1 gives the full variable domain: DGGITQSPKYLFRKEGQNVTLSCEQNLNHDAMYWYRQDPGQGLRLIYYSQIVNDFQKGDIAEGYSVSREKKESFPLTVTSAQKNPTAFYLCASSIDTYNEQFFGPGTRLTVL.

This clone has only one observation. The V and J genes are TRBV27 and TRBJ1-4, with D perhaps TRBD1 (6 bases). This CDR3 contains 15 residues. The V gene's germline CDR1 is MNHEY and CDR2 SMNVEV (reference sequence). V was trimmed by 5 bases and J by 8 bases, leaving 18 bases between them. CDR3 loop: CASSTQQGREEKLFF. The CDR3 bases are TGTGCCAGCAGTACCCAACAGGGTAGGGAAGAAAAACTGTTTTTT.

This clone has just one count. The rearrangement links TRBV12-5 to TRBJ2-6; D is ambiguous. CDR1 and CDR2 from the germline V gene are LGHNT and FRNRAP. The length of the CDR3 is 17 residues. V shed 2 bases and J shed 0 bases, with 11 bases lying between them. CDR3 DNA: TGTGCTAGTGGTTTGCAGGTCATGAGCTCTGGGGCCAACGTCCTGACTTTC. Translation gives CASGLQVMSSGANVLTF.

The V and J genes are TRBV7-9 and TRBJ1-6, with 7 nucleotides matching TRBD1. CDR3 length: 17 residues. Germline CDR1 is SEHNR and CDR2 is FQNEAQ (reference sequence). After removal of 1 base from V and 9 bases from J, the junction contained 12 bases not matched to a gene. The DNA of the CDR3 is TGTGCCAGCAGCTTAGTTTTCGGACAGGAGGTGAGTTCACCCCTCCACTTT. Amino acid sequence: CASSLVFGQEVSSPLHF.

The J gene is TRBJ2-7, the V gene TRBV7-9; no clear D. This CDR3 region has 15 residues. Trimming shortened V by 4 bases and J by 2 bases, and 15 bases separated the two germline ends. From germline, CDR1 is SEHNR and CDR2 FQNEAQ (reference sequence). The CDR3 region is CASSSSFERTYEQYF. CDR3 sequence (DNA): TGTGCCAGCAGCTCCTCCTTTGAGCGAACCTACGAGCAGTACTTC. Drawing the rest from reference TRBV7-9 and TRBJ2-7, the complete variable domain is DTGVSQNPRHKITKRGQNVTFRCDPISEHNRLYWYRQTLGQGPEFLTYFQNEAQLEKSRLLSDRFSAERPKGSFSTLEIQRTEQGDSAMYLCASSSSFERTYEQYFGPGTRLTVT.

To note about this clone: Distinct nucleotide sequences in the sample also encode this CDR3. The chain employs TRBV7-3 and TRBJ2-7; 8 nucleotides line up with TRBD2. J gave up 3 bases and V 2 bases, and 0 bases lay outside the gene matches. CDR3 length equals 13 residues. Germline V gene sequence: CDR1 SGHTA, CDR2 FQGTGA. This chain's CDR3 is CASSLAGGYEQYF. The CDR3 DNA is TGTGCCAGCAGCTTAGCGGGGGGCTACGAGCAGTACTTC.

The chain carries TRBV5-5 and TRBJ2-7; TRBD1 might be the D (5 bases). This CDR3 contains 13 residues. Per the germline V gene, CDR1 is SGHKS and CDR2 is YYEKEE (reference sequence). The V end was cut by 2 bases, the J end by 2 bases, with 8 bases between. The CDR3 loop is CASSFRQPYEQYF. The CDR3 DNA reads as TGTGCCAGCAGCTTTAGACAGCCCTACGAGCAGTACTTC.

This clone appeared once. Different DNA sequences within this sample yield the same CDR3. V is TRBV9 and J is TRBJ2-5, with D unclear. The CDR3 extends over 12 amino acids. Germline-derived CDR1 and CDR2 are SGDLS and YYNGEE. V lost 4 bases to trimming and J lost 4 bases, with 8 bases between them. CDR3 amino acids: CASSSPRETQYF. The CDR3 DNA reads as TGTGCCAGCAGCTCCCCGAGAGAGACCCAGTACTTC.

This chain links TRBV11-2 with TRBJ2-7; 11 bases fit TRBD2. Per germline, CDR1 SGHAT and CDR2 FQNNGV. J gave up 7 bases and V 4 bases, and 6 bases lay outside the gene matches. The CDR3 has 14 amino acids. This chain's CDR3 is CASSWTSGSEEQYF. The DNA of the CDR3 is TGTGCCAGCAGCTGGACTAGCGGGTCAGAAGAGCAGTACTTC.